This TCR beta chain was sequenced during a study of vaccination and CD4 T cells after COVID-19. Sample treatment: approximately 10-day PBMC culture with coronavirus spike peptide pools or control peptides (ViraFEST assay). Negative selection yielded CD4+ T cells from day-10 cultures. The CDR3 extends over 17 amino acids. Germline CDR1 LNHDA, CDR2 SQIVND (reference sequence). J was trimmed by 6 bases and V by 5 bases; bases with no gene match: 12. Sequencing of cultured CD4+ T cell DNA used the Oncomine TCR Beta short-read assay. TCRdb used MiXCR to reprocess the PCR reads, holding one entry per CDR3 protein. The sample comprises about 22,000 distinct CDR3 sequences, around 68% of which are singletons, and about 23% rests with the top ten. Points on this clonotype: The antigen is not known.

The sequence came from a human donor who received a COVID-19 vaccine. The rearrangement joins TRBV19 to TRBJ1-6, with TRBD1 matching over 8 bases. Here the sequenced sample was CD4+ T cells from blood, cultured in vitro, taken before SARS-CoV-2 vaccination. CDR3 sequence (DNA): TGTGCCAGTAGTGCACGACAGGGGCGGACTGGTAATTCACCCCTCCACTTT. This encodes CASSARQGRTGNSPLHF.